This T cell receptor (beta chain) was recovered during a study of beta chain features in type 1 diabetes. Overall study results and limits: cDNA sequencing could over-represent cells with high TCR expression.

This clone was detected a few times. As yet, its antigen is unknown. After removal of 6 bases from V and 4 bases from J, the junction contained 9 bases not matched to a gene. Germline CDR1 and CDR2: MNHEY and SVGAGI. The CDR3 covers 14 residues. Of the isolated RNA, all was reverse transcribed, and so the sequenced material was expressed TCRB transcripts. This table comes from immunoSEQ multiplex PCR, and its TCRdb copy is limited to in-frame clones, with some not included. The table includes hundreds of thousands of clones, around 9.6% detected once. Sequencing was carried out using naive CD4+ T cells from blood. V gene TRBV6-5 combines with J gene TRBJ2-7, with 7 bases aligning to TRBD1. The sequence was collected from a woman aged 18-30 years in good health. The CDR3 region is CASRPRQGWYEQYF. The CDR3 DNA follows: TGTGCCAGCAGACCTAGACAGGGTTGGTACGAGCAGTACTTC.